This is a list of T cell receptor beta chains from one sample in a study of T cells in Graves' hyperthyroidism and ophthalmopathy. TCRdb fed the multiplex PCR reads into MiXCR, producing one record per CDR3 protein. The sample records hundreds of thousands of distinct CDR3 sequences, roughly 14% being singletons. Sequenced input: blood. The source is a young man with Graves' ophthalmopathy. Both conserved end residues are trimmed from each CDR3.

v_call	j_call	cdr3_aa
TRBV7-2	TRBJ1-3	ASSSPERGGLTGNTIY
TRBV6-2/TRBV6-3	TRBJ2-7	ASSYHSRREGHEQY
TRBV5-1	TRBJ2-3	ASSPGGHTGTDTQY
TRBV11-2	TRBJ2-7	ASSPPVGDRGFYEQY
TRBV29-1	TRBJ1-2	SVEMGGSSYYGYT
TRBV20-1	TRBJ1-6	SPQGDNSPLH
TRBV29-1	TRBJ1-2	SAGGQNYGYT
TRBV24-1	TRBJ2-3	ATSDFNRETDTQY
TRBV5-1	TRBJ2-3	ASNRGYTDTQY
TRBV5-1	TRBJ2-1	ASLPGLNEQF
TRBV4-1	TRBJ2-5	ASSQDLPGTQY
TRBV10-1	TRBJ2-1	ASSESRGGYNEQF
TRBV20-1	TRBJ2-7	SARDPDNSYEQY
TRBV6-1	TRBJ2-7	ASSEAGGQGAYEQY
TRBV27	TRBJ2-7	ASSLYVQY
TRBV6-1	TRBJ2-4	ASRLAGAKNIQY
TRBV11-3	TRBJ2-7	ASSLYRGNEQY
TRBV6-1	TRBJ1-3	ASRHLWRDDHTIY
TRBV3-1	TRBJ1-4	ASSQGVTNEKLF
TRBV5-1	TRBJ1-1	ASSLGHEYTEAF
TRBV7-9	TRBJ1-1	ASSSSPGLWTEAF
TRBV18	TRBJ2-5	ASSPPSPQETQY
TRBV5-8	TRBJ2-1	ASSLESRGLYNEQF
TRBV28	TRBJ1-5	ASSRPGLLRSNQPQH
TRBV20-1	TRBJ2-1	SAGGGENEQF
TRBV7-9	TRBJ2-7	ASSPTEGQGARGEQY
TRBV4-1	TRBJ1-1	ASSQPLVNTEAF
TRBV11-2	TRBJ1-4	ASQPQGIGTNEKLF
TRBV7-3	TRBJ2-2	ASSTGRVGELF
TRBV12-3/TRBV12-4	TRBJ1-2	ASSFLTGDNYGYT
TRBV3-1	TRBJ2-1	ASRTGLAGNEQF
TRBV2	TRBJ2-3	ASILTGGKDTQY
TRBV7-9	TRBJ1-4	ASSPGAYEKLF
TRBV30	TRBJ2-1	AWSVRRLDEQF
TRBV24-1	TRBJ2-7	ATSDSKGGRGYEQY
TRBV2	TRBJ2-5	ASSGGLAGGETQY
TRBV12-3/TRBV12-4	TRBJ2-2	ASSLDAGELF
TRBV11-2	TRBJ1-2	ASSLADRTYYGYT
TRBV4-2	TRBJ2-7	ASSQESDRFEQY
TRBV18	TRBJ2-3	ASSPLELSGGPDTQY
TRBV11-2	TRBJ1-1	ASSDRDNEAF
TRBV4-1	TRBJ1-2	ASSFGLIDRYGYT
TRBV7-9	TRBJ1-2	ASSKKDRGYGYT
TRBV6-1	TRBJ2-3	ASSVTDRGTQY
TRBV11-3	TRBJ2-3	ASSLAHSTDTQY
TRBV5-5	TRBJ2-5	ASSLQILETQY
TRBV10-3	TRBJ2-1	ATTRTSNNEQF
TRBV20-1	TRBJ2-5	SARLGGEVETQY
TRBV6-5	TRBJ1-2	ASSWSFGYT
TRBV12-3/TRBV12-4	TRBJ2-1	ASRWTSAPYNEQF
TRBV7-9	TRBJ1-6	ASSLGWTEGSPLH
TRBV12-3/TRBV12-4	TRBJ1-1	ASSLYGGLEAF
TRBV3-1	TRBJ2-1	ASSQASREQF
TRBV9	TRBJ2-3	ASSVREGPPDTQY
TRBV7-2	TRBJ2-7	ASSRSDEQY
TRBV27	TRBJ2-5	ASSSTRGLVVETQY
TRBV18	TRBJ1-3	ASSPSVDPGNTIY
TRBV29-1	TRBJ1-2	SVDRTESFDGYT
TRBV29-1	TRBJ1-6	SVKVSDNSPLH
TRBV2	TRBJ1-2	ASSEGEGSGYT